This T cell receptor beta chain was obtained from a study of cytotoxic CD8 clonotypes in ibrutinib-treated CLL. In the case of this clone: What it binds is not known.

This CDR3 contains 15 residues. Germline V gives CDR1 SNHLY, CDR2 FYNNEI. V was clipped by 6 bases and J by 3 bases; unmatched bases: 8. General study results and limits: Pretreatment clonality was elevated relative to age-matched healthy donors and paralleled circulating CD8+ T-cell counts. Clonality rose at ibrutinib response and fell back toward baseline at progression.

Generated by immunoSEQ multiplex PCR, the TCRdb table keeps only in-frame clones and is missing some. The repertoire holds about 120,000 clones, with 50% to 65% as singletons. For TCR beta libraries, around 2 micrograms of genomic DNA were obtained from cryopreserved PBMCs. The sequence was collected from a human donor with chronic lymphocytic leukemia. Specimen: PBMCs, collected after 24 months of ibrutinib treatment. This chain links TRBV2 with TRBJ1-5, with 7 bases that match TRBD1. DNA of the CDR3: TGTGCCAGCAGGAGAGACAGGGAGTTCAATCAGCCCCAGCATTTT. This translates into CASRRDREFNQPQHF.